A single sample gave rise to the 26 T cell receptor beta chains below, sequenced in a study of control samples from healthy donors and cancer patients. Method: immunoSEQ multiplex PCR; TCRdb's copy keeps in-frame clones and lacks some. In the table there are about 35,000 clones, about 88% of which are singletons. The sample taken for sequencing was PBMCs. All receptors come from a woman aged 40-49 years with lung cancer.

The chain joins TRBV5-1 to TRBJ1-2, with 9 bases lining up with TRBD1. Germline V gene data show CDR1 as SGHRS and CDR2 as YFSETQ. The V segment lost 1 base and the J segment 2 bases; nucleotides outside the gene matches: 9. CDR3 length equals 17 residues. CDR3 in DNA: TGCGCCAGCAGCTTGACCGGGACAGGGCTGATCAACTATGGCTACACCTTC. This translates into CASSLTGTGLINYGYTF.

The CDR3: CAIARGNQPQHF. The CDR3 DNA follows: TGTGCCATCGCAAGGGGCAATCAGCCCCAGCATTTT. The chain uses TRBV28 and TRBJ1-5, with D hard to call. The CDR3 is made up of 12 amino acids. Germline assignment: CDR1 MDHEN and CDR2 SYDVKM. Trimming stripped 10 bases from V and 2 bases from J, with 9 bases between.

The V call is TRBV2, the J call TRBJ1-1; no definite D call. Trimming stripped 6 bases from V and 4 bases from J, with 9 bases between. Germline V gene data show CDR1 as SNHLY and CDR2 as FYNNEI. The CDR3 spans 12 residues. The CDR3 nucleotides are TGTGCCAGCAGCCCAGTTATCACTGAAGCTTTCTTT. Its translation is CASSPVITEAFF.

CDR3 sequence: CASSQVGGLYEQYF. The CDR3 bases are TGTGCCAGCAGCCAAGTGGGGGGGCTCTACGAGCAGTACTTC. The chain is built from TRBV3-1 (or the pseudogene TRBV3-2) and TRBJ2-7, with D maybe TRBD2 (7 bases). The CDR3 extends over 14 amino acids. V dropped 1 base and J dropped 3 bases, with 10 bases sitting between them. Germline V lookup: CDR1 LGHDT, CDR2 YNNKEL (reference sequence).

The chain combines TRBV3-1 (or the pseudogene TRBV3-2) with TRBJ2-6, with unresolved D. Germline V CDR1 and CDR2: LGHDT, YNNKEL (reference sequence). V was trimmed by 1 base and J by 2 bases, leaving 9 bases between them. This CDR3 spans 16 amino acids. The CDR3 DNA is TGTGCCAGCAGCCAAGGTTTCGCGCCTGGGGCCAACGTCCTGACTTTC. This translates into CASSQGFAPGANVLTF.

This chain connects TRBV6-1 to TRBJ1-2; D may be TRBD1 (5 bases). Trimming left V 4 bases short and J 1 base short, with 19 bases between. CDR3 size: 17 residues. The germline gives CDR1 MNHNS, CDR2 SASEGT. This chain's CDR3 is CASSVSGRSLLNYGYTF. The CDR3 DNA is TGTGCCAGCAGTGTTTCGGGACGGTCTCTTCTTAACTATGGCTACACCTTC.

Here the CDR3 reads CSVEGGETQYF. The CDR3 coding sequence is TGCAGCGTTGAGGGGGGAGAGACCCAGTACTTC. The V and J genes are TRBV29-1 and TRBJ2-5; a weak D match, TRBD2 (6 bases). Germline lookup yields CDR1 SQVTM and CDR2 ANQGSEA. CDR3 length: 11 amino acids. Trimming left V 3 bases short and J 4 bases short, with 6 bases between.

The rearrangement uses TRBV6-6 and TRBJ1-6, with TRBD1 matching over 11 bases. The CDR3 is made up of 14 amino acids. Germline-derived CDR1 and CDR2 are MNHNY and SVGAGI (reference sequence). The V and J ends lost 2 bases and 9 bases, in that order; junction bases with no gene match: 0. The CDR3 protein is CASSYGTGGSPLHF. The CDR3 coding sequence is TGTGCCAGCAGTTACGGGACAGGGGGTTCACCCCTCCACTTT.

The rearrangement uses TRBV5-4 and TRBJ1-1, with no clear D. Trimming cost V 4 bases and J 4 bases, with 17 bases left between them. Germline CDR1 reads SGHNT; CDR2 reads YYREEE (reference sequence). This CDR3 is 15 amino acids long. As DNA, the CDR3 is TGTGCCAGCAGCCCTAGGTCGGGAAGTGGCACTGAAGCTTTCTTT. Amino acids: CASSPRSGSGTEAFF.

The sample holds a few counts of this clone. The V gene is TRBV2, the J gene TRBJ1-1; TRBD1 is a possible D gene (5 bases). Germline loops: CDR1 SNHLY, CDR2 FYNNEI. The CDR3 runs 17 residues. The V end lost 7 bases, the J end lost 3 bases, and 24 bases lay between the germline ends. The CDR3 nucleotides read TGTGCCAGCATCAACCTCGGGGGATCCGGTAGGGACACTGAAGCTTTCTTT. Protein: CASINLGGSGRDTEAFF.

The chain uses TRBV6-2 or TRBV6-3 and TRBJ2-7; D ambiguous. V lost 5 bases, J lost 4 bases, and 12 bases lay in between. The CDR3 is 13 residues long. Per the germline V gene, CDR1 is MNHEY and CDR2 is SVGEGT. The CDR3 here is CASSQRFQYEQYF. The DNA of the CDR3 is TGTGCCAGCAGTCAACGTTTTCAATACGAGCAGTACTTC.

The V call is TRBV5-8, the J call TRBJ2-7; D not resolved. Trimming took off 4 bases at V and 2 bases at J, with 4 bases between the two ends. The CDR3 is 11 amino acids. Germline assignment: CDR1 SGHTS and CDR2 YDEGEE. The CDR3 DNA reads TGTGCCAGCAGCCCACCCTACGAGCAGTACTTC. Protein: CASSPPYEQYF.

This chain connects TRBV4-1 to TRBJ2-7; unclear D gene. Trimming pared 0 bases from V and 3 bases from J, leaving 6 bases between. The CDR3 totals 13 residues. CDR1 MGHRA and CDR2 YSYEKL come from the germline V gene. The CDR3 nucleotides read TGCGCCAGCAGCCAAGATGGGGACTACGAGCAGTACTTC. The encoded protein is CASSQDGDYEQYF.

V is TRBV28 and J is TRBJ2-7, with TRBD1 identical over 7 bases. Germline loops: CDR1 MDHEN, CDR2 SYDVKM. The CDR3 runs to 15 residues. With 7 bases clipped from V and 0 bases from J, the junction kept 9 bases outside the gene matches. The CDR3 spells CASIRSRDSSYEQYF. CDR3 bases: TGTGCCAGCATAAGAAGTAGGGACAGCTCCTACGAGCAGTACTTC.

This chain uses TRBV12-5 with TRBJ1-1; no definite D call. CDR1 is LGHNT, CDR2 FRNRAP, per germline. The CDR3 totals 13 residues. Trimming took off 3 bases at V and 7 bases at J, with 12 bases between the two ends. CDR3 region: CASGFANGREAFF. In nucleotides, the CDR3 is TGTGCTAGTGGTTTCGCCAACGGACGTGAAGCTTTCTTT.

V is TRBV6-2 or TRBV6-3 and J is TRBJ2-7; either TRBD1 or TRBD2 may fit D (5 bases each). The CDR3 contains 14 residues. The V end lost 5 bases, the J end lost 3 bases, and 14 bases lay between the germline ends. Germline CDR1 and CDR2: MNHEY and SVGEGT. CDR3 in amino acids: CASSRAGSYYEQYF. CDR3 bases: TGTGCCAGCAGTCGGGCAGGGAGTTACTACGAGCAGTACTTC.

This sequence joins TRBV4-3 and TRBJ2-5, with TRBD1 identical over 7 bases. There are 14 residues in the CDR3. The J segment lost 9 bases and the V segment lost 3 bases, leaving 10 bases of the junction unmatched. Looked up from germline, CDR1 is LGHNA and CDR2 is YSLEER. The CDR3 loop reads CASSQGNEGAAQYF. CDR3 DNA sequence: TGCGCCAGCAGCCAGGGGAATGAGGGGGCGGCCCAGTACTTC.

The CDR3 sequence is CASRLGGYEQYF. DNA of the CDR3: TGTGCCAGCAGACTAGGGGGATACGAGCAGTACTTC. This rearrangement joins TRBV2 to TRBJ2-7; possibly TRBD1 for D (6 bases). This CDR3 region has 12 residues. Trimming removed 6 bases at V and 4 bases at J, with 10 bases between. Germline CDR1 is SNHLY and CDR2 is FYNNEI. The complete variable domain, with remaining parts taken from reference TRBV2 and TRBJ2-7, reads EPEVTQTPSHQVTQMGQEVILRCVPISNHLYFYWYRQILGQKVEFLVSFYNNEISEKSEIFDDQFSVERPDGSNFTLKIRSTKLEDSAMYFCASRLGGYEQYFGPGTRLTVT.

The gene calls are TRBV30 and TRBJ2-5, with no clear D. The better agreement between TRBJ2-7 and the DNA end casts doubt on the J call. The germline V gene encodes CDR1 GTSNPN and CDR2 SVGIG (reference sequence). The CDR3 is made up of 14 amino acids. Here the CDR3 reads CAWSGRPPSYEQYF. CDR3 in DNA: TGTGCCTGGAGTGGTCGACCGCCTTCCTACGAGCAGTACTTC.

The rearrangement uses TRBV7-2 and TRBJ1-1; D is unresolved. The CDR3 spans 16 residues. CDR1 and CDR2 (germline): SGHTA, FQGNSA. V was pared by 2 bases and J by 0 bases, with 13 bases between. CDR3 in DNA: TGTGCCAGCAGCTTACGAGTTCTGGGGATGAACACTGAAGCTTTCTTT. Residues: CASSLRVLGMNTEAFF. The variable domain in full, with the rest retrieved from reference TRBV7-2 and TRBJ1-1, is GAGVSQSPSNKVTEKGKDVELRCDPISGHTALYWYRQSLGQGLEFLIYFQGNSAPDKSGLPSDRFSAERTGGSVSTLTIQRTQQEDSAVYLCASSLRVLGMNTEAFFGQGTRLTVV.

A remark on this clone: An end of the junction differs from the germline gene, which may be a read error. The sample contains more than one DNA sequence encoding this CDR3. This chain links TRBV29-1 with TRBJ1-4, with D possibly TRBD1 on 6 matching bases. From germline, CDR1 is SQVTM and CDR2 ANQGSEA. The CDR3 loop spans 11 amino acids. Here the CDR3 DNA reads TGCAGCGTGGAAGGGGGGGAAAAACTGTTTTTT. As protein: CSVEGGEKLFF.

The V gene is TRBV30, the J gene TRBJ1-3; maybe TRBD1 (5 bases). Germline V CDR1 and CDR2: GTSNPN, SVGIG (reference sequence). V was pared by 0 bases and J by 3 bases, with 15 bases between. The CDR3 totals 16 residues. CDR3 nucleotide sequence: TGTGCCTGGAGTGTACCCAGACAGACTTATGGAAACACCATATATTTT. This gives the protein CAWSVPRQTYGNTIYF.

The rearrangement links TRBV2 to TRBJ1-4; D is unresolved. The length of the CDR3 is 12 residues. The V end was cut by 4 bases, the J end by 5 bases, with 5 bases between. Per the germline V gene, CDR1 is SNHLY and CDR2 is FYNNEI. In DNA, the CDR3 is TGTGCCAGCAGTGCAGACAATGAAAAACTGTTTTTT. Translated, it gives CASSADNEKLFF.

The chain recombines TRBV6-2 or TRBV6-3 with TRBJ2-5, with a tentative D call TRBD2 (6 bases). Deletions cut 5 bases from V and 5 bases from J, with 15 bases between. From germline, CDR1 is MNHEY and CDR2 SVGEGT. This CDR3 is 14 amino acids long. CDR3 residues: CASSNRRGMETQYF. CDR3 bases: TGTGCCAGCAGTAACAGGAGGGGTATGGAGACCCAGTACTTC.

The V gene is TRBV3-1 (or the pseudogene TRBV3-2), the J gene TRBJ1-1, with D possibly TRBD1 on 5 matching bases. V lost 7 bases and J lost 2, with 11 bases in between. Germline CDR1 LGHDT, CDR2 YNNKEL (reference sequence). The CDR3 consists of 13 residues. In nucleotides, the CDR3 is TGTGCCAGCATCTTGACAGAAAACACTGAAGCTTTCTTT. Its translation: CASILTENTEAFF.

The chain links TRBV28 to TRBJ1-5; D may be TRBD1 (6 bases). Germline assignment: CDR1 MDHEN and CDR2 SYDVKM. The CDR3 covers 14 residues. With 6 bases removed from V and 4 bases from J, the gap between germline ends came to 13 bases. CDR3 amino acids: CASRPGHLNQPQHF. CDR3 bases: TGTGCCAGCAGGCCGGGACACCTTAATCAGCCCCAGCATTTT. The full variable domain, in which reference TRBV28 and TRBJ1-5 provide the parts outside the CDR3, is DVKVTQSSRYLVKRTGEKVFLECVQDMDHENMFWYRQDPGLGLRLIYFSYDVKMKEKGDIPEGYSVSREKKERFSLILESASTNQTSMYLCASRPGHLNQPQHFGDGTRLSIL.